The 22 T cell receptor beta chains reported below all come from one sample, sequenced in a study of blood T cells in healthy people across ages (dated by TCRdb to the mid-2010s). Libraries were built with 5' RACE. Sequencing used an Illumina HiSeq 2500. A second PCR of roughly 6 to 11 cycles was performed with a sample-barcoded 5' primer and a J-beta primer mix. TCRdb redid the processing of the public reads, applying fastp at Q25 and MiXCR, and retained in-frame beta chains. Entries are consolidated by CDR3 protein sequence, retaining the most common genes and DNA. The sample table shows 1.5 million to 2 million distinct CDR3 sequences, and 28% are seen once. The ten largest clones represent 7.7% of the sample. The sample taken for sequencing was blood. The receptors shown here come from a woman aged 25-40 years in good health.

This clonotype was found many times. This chain joins TRBV4-1 and TRBJ2-7; 10 bases are a match to TRBD2. The V gene's germline CDR1 is MGHRA and CDR2 YSYEKL. This CDR3 has 16 residues. V shed 1 base and J 0 bases; nucleotides not matched to a gene: 3. The CDR3 coding sequence is TGCGCCAGCAGCCAAGTGAGCGGGGGGGCCTCCTACGAGCAGTACTTC. This sequence encodes CASSQVSGGASYEQYF.

The V call is TRBV24-1, the J call TRBJ2-5; 8 nucleotides align to TRBD2. J gave up 3 bases and V 5 bases, and 4 bases lay outside the gene matches. CDR3 size: 14 residues. Per the germline V gene, CDR1 is KGHDR and CDR2 is SFDVKD. The CDR3: CATSVTSGKETQYF. CDR3 nucleotides: TGTGCCACCAGTGTTACTAGCGGTAAAGAGACCCAGTACTTC.

The chain uses TRBV29-1 and TRBJ2-1; D might be TRBD2 (5 bases). Germline assignment: CDR1 SQVTM and CDR2 ANQGSEA. CDR3 length: 13 residues. The V end was cut by 4 bases, the J end by 8 bases, with 15 bases between. CDR3 in amino acids: CSVAVLEGDEQFF. The CDR3 DNA reads as TGCAGCGTTGCAGTCCTCGAGGGCGATGAGCAGTTCTTC.

The CDR3: CASSRDGLAGTPDTQYF. In nucleotides, the CDR3 is TGCGCCAGCAGCCGCGACGGACTAGCGGGAACCCCAGATACGCAGTATTTT. This chain links TRBV4-3 with TRBJ2-3; TRBD2 matches at 12 bases. V trimming: 4 bases; J trimming: 4 bases; junction bases outside the gene matches: 9. Germline CDR1 and CDR2: LGHNA and YSLEER. This CDR3 comprises 17 residues.

This clonotype was seen a few times. J is TRBJ2-5 and V is TRBV2; D tentatively reads TRBD1 or TRBD2 (6 bases each). CDR1 SNHLY and CDR2 FYNNEI come from the germline V gene. V was pared by 6 bases and J by 4 bases, with 15 bases between. The CDR3 loop spans 14 amino acids. This CDR3 is CASRGGRLAETQYF. CDR3 sequence (DNA): TGTGCCAGCAGGGGGGGCAGGCTAGCAGAGACCCAGTACTTC. Full variable domain (outside the CDR3, taken from reference TRBV2 and TRBJ2-5): EPEVTQTPSHQVTQMGQEVILRCVPISNHLYFYWYRQILGQKVEFLVSFYNNEISEKSEIFDDQFSVERPDGSNFTLKIRSTKLEDSAMYFCASRGGRLAETQYFGPGTRLLVL.

This clonotype was picked up many times. The chain recombines TRBV4-3 with TRBJ2-7, with D possibly TRBD1 on 5 matching bases. This CDR3 contains 13 residues. Trimming shortened V by 3 bases and J by 2 bases, and 8 bases separated the two germline ends. CDR1 and CDR2 from the germline V gene are LGHNA and YSLEER. The CDR3 nucleotides are TGCGCCAGCAGCCAGGAGACAGCCTACGAGCAGTACTTC. This encodes CASSQETAYEQYF.

This rearrangement joins TRBV20-1 to TRBJ2-7, with D tentatively TRBD2 (7 bases). The V gene lost 5 bases and the J gene lost 4 bases, with 21 bases spanning the gap. Looked up from germline, CDR1 is DFQATT and CDR2 is SNEGSKA (reference sequence). There are 15 residues in the CDR3. DNA of the CDR3: TGCAGTGCTGGAGGGGGTCGAGCGGGAAATTACGAGCAGTACTTC. This encodes CSAGGGRAGNYEQYF.

This chain links TRBV28 with TRBJ2-2; D not certain. Deletions cut 3 bases from V and 3 bases from J, with 17 bases between. The CDR3 runs 17 residues. Per germline, CDR1 MDHEN and CDR2 SYDVKM. The CDR3 loop reads CASSFLSSDQDTGELFF. The CDR3 nucleotides read TGTGCCAGCAGTTTCCTGTCCTCGGACCAAGACACCGGGGAGCTGTTTTTT.

This clonotype has more than one count but fewer than ten. The chain combines TRBV5-1 with TRBJ1-5, with 7 bases matching TRBD1. This CDR3 contains 13 residues. The V gene end was trimmed by 5 bases and the J gene end by 7 bases; junction bases not matched to a gene: 6. The germline V gene has CDR1 SGHRS and CDR2 YFSETQ. Here the CDR3 DNA reads TGCGCCAGCAGAGGGGGCGATGACCAGCCCCAGCATTTT. It specifies CASRGGDDQPQHF.

This clonotype came up a few times. The rearrangement joins TRBV29-1 to TRBJ2-5; the match to TRBD1 covers 8 bases. The J call is in doubt because the DNA end fits TRBJ2-7 better. CDR1 is SQVTM and CDR2 is ANQGSEA in the germline V gene. The CDR3 length is 13 residues. CDR3 nucleotides: TGCAGCGCTGTGGCAGGGGGCGTGACCGAGCAGTACTTC. Translating gives CSAVAGGVTEQYF.

This clonotype was counted ten times or more. The chain carries TRBV7-8 and TRBJ1-2; D is possibly TRBD1 (6 bases). The CDR3 consists of 13 residues. Germline-derived CDR1 and CDR2 are SGHVS and FQNEAQ. The V and J ends lost 5 bases and 4 bases respectively, with 11 bases between them. CDR3 protein: CASSQPGAYGYTF. CDR3 DNA sequence: TGTGCCAGCAGCCAACCAGGGGCCTATGGCTACACCTTC. Filled out from reference TRBV7-8 and TRBJ1-2, the complete variable domain reads GAGVSQSPRYKVAKRGQDVALRCDPISGHVSLFWYQQALGQGPEFLTYFQNEAQLDKSGLPSDRFFAERPEGSVSTLKIQRTQQEDSAVYLCASSQPGAYGYTFGSGTRLTVV.

This clonotype was seen ten or more times. The chain's CDR3 is CAWSPLGGQETQYF. CDR3 nucleotides: TGTGCCTGGAGTCCCTTGGGCGGCCAAGAGACCCAGTACTTC. V gene TRBV30 combines with J gene TRBJ2-5; D is undetermined. Germline assignment: CDR1 GTSNPN and CDR2 SVGIG (reference sequence). Trimming pared 2 bases from V and 1 base from J, leaving 11 bases between. The CDR3 length is 14 residues. Using reference TRBV30 and TRBJ2-5 for the parts outside the CDR3, the full variable domain is SQTIHQWPATLVQPVGSPLSLECTVEGTSNPNLYWYRQAAGRGLQLLFYSVGIGQISSEVPQNLSASRPQDRQFILSSKKLLLSDSGFYLCAWSPLGGQETQYFGPGTRLLVL.

The chain uses TRBV7-9 and TRBJ1-4; possibly TRBD1 for D (6 bases). Germline V gene data show CDR1 as SEHNR and CDR2 as FQNEAQ (reference sequence). The CDR3 sequence is 13 residues long. Trimming shortened V by 5 bases and J by 8 bases, and 12 bases separated the two germline ends. The CDR3: CASSNRDNEKLFF. CDR3 coding DNA: TGTGCCAGCAGCAACCGGGACAACGAAAAACTGTTTTTT.

The V and J genes are TRBV2 and TRBJ2-5; D gene ambiguous. Trimming shortened V by 4 bases and J by 4 bases, and 10 bases separated the two germline ends. Looked up from germline, CDR1 is SNHLY and CDR2 is FYNNEI. CDR3 length: 13 residues. This chain's CDR3 is CASSGMGRETQYF. Here the CDR3 DNA reads TGTGCCAGCAGTGGTATGGGTCGAGAGACCCAGTACTTC.

J is TRBJ2-1 and V is TRBV7-2, with a weak D call TRBD2 (7 bases). V was shortened by 5 bases and J by 7 bases, with 27 bases between the two germline ends. The V gene's germline CDR1 is SGHTA and CDR2 FQGNSA. CDR3 size: 18 residues. CDR3 in amino acids: CASSPIKKRGGSRNEQFF. DNA of the CDR3: TGTGCCAGCAGCCCTATAAAGAAAAGGGGGGGATCGAGGAATGAGCAGTTCTTC.

The chain recombines TRBV24-1 with TRBJ2-5, with D perhaps TRBD1 or TRBD2 (5 bases each). Trimming removed 2 bases from V and 9 bases from J, with 18 bases in between. Germline V gene data show CDR1 as KGHDR and CDR2 as SFDVKD. CDR3 length equals 15 residues. CDR3 amino acids: CATSDSGRGSAAQYF. DNA for the CDR3: TGTGCCACCAGTGATTCGGGGCGAGGGTCGGCGGCCCAGTACTTC.

This clonotype was counted only a few times. The V call is TRBV7-7, the J call TRBJ2-3; 7 nucleotides line up with TRBD2. Trimming removed 5 bases from V and 1 base from J; junction bases left unmatched: 6. The CDR3 has 15 residues. CDR1 is SSHAT, CDR2 FNYEAQ, per germline (reference sequence). DNA of the CDR3: TGTGCCAGCAGCCCGGGGGGAACAGGCACAGATACGCAGTATTTT. Protein sequence: CASSPGGTGTDTQYF.

This clonotype showed up just a few times. The genes are TRBV4-1 and TRBJ1-6, with a tentative D call TRBD1 (6 bases). Germline lookup yields CDR1 MGHRA and CDR2 YSYEKL. This CDR3 region has 17 residues. V was trimmed by 3 bases and J by 7 bases, leaving 19 bases between them. Here the CDR3 DNA reads TGCGCCAGCAGCCAGACGGACACCGGGACACGCAATTCACCCCTCCACTTT. It yields the protein CASSQTDTGTRNSPLHF.

The chain couples TRBV10-3 to TRBJ2-5; 9 bases are shared with TRBD2. Germline V CDR1 and CDR2: ENHRY, SYGVKD. Unmatched junction bases numbered 5, after V lost 2 bases and J lost 1 base. The CDR3 is 16 residues long. CDR3 bases: TGTGCCATCAGTGAGGGACCGGGACTAGCCCAAGAGACCCAGTACTTC. Protein: CAISEGPGLAQETQYF.

This clonotype was seen just once. The chain has TRBV18 and TRBJ2-1, with D unclear. Between the trimmed V and J ends, which lost 5 bases and 0 bases, there was a span of 11 bases. The CDR3 is 15 residues long. CDR1 and CDR2 (germline): KGHSH, LQKENI. The CDR3 DNA reads TGTGCCAGCTCAGAGGACGCGTACTCCTACAATGAGCAGTTCTTC. Its protein is CASSEDAYSYNEQFF.

The chain employs TRBV24-1 and TRBJ2-3; 8 positions agree with TRBD2. V trimming: 2 bases; J trimming: 3 bases; junction bases outside the gene matches: 6. The CDR3 consists of 16 residues. Germline V gives CDR1 KGHDR, CDR2 SFDVKD. CDR3 loop: CATSDSPGGRTDTQYF. CDR3 coding DNA: TGTGCCACCAGTGATTCTCCGGGAGGGCGTACAGATACGCAGTATTTT.

This clonotype showed up just a few times. The chain recombines TRBV4-1 with TRBJ1-5; TRBD1 might be the D (5 bases). Germline CDR1 MGHRA, CDR2 YSYEKL. V was shortened by 0 bases and J by 8 bases, with 11 bases between the two germline ends. The CDR3 covers 14 residues. The CDR3 nucleotides are TGCGCCAGCAGCCAAGAACGGGGGGATGAGCCCCAGCATTTT. Amino acids: CASSQERGDEPQHF.